A selection of T cell receptor beta chains follows, all from one sample in a study of blood T cells in healthy people across ages. TCRdb fed the 5' RACE reads into MiXCR, producing one record per CDR3 protein. This sample has 800,000 to 1,000,000 distinct CDR3 sequences; roughly 50% occur once, and the top ten carry roughly 13%. Sequencing was carried out using blood. These receptors were collected from a man aged 30-40 years in good health. CDR3s include the opening cysteine and the closing phenylalanine or tryptophan. The order of the fields is D gene, V gene, clone size, J gene, CDR3 DNA, CDR3 protein. D genes are given only for firm matches. Where a row states a size, it is once, few, many or the class of an expanded clone; other rows omit it.

d_call: -; v_call: TRBV20-1; clone_size: few; j_call: TRBJ2-3; cdr3_nt: TGCAGTGCTAGAGATCCTAGCGACAACACAGATACGCAGTATTTT; cdr3_aa: CSARDPSDNTDTQYF
d_call: -; v_call: TRBV5-1; clone_size: few; j_call: TRBJ2-5; cdr3_nt: TGCGCCAGCAGCGCAGGGATATGGGAGACCCAGTACTTC; cdr3_aa: CASSAGIWETQYF
d_call: TRBD1; v_call: TRBV9; clone_size: -; j_call: TRBJ2-7; cdr3_nt: TGTGCCAGCAGCGTAGGACAGGGGGGATACAATGAGCAGTACTTC; cdr3_aa: CASSVGQGGYNEQYF
d_call: -; v_call: TRBV20-1; clone_size: -; j_call: TRBJ1-1; cdr3_nt: TGCAGTGGGTCCGAGAACACTGAAGCTTTCTTT; cdr3_aa: CSGSENTEAFF
d_call: -; v_call: TRBV12-3/TRBV12-4; clone_size: -; j_call: TRBJ1-5; cdr3_nt: TGTGCCAGCAGCCCTCCGGGGCCCATAAAGAGTCAGCCCCAGCATTTT; cdr3_aa: CASSPPGPIKSQPQHF
d_call: -; v_call: TRBV12-3/TRBV12-4; clone_size: few; j_call: TRBJ1-5; cdr3_nt: TGTGCCAGCAGTTTAGAGGTCAGCCCCCAGCATTTT; cdr3_aa: CASSLEVSPQHF
d_call: -; v_call: TRBV20-1; clone_size: few; j_call: TRBJ2-3; cdr3_nt: TGCAGTGCTAGAGACAGGACTAAGGCCACAGATACGCAGTATTTT; cdr3_aa: CSARDRTKATDTQYF
d_call: TRBD2; v_call: TRBV27; clone_size: -; j_call: TRBJ2-7; cdr3_nt: TGTGCCAGCAGTTCCTATAGCGGGGGGGTCGACGAGCAGTACTTC; cdr3_aa: CASSSYSGGVDEQYF
d_call: -; v_call: TRBV11-2; clone_size: -; j_call: TRBJ2-3; cdr3_nt: TGTGCCAGCAGCTCTCTCCTAATGGGAAGGACAGATACGCAGTATTTT; cdr3_aa: CASSSLLMGRTDTQYF
d_call: TRBD2; v_call: TRBV5-1; clone_size: -; j_call: TRBJ2-7; cdr3_nt: TGCGCCAGCGCCGGGACTAGTCCTTCCTACGAGCAGTACTTC; cdr3_aa: CASAGTSPSYEQYF
d_call: -; v_call: TRBV6-6; clone_size: few; j_call: TRBJ2-7; cdr3_nt: TGTGCCAGCAGTGACGTGGACCCCCTACTCGAGCAGTACTTC; cdr3_aa: CASSDVDPLLEQYF